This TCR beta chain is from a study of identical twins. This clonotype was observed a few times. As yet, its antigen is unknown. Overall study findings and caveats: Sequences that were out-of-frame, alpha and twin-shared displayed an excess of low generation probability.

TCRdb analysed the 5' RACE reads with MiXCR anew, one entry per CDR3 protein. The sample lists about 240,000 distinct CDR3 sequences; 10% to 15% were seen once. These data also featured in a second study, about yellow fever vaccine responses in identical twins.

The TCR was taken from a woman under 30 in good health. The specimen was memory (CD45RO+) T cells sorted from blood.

CDR3 residues: CASNHNTWEEQYF. CDR3 sequence (DNA): TGTGCCAGCAACCACAACACTTGGGAGGAGCAGTACTTC. This rearrangement joins TRBV12-3 or TRBV12-4 to TRBJ2-7, with D maybe TRBD2 (5 bases). The CDR3 contains 13 residues. V lost 7 bases and J 7 bases, leaving 17 bases between the germline ends.